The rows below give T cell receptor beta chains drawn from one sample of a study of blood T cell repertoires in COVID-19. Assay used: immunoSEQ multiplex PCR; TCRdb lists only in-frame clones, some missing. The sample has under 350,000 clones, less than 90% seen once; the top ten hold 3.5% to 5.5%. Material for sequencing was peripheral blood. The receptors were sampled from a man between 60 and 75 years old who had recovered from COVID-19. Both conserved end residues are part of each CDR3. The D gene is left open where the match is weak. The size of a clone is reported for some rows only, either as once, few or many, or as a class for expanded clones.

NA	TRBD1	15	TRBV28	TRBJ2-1	TGTGCCAGCAGTCCCCGGGACAGACCGTACAATGAGCAGTTCTTC	CASSPRDRPYNEQFF
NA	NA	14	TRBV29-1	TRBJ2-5	TGCAGCGTTCGGCCCCGAACGGGGCAAGAGACCCAGTACTTC	CSVRPRTGQETQYF
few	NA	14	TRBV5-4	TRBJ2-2	TGTGCCAGCAGCTTGGGGCAGGCCTTCGGGGAGCTGTTTTTT	CASSLGQAFGELFF
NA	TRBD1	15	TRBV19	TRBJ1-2	TGTGCCAGTAGTAAGAAGGGACAGGGCTACTATGGCTACACCTTC	CASSKKGQGYYGYTF
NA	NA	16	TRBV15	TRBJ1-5	TGTGCCACCAGCAGCGGTGGGCAGGTACCTAATCAGCCCCAGCATTTT	CATSSGGQVPNQPQHF
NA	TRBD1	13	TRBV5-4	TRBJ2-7	TGTGCCAGCAGCCTTGGACAGGTTGGAGAGCAGTACTTC	CASSLGQVGEQYF
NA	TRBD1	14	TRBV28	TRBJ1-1	TGTGCCAGCATTAGAGGGGGCGCCGGCACTGAAGCTTTCTTT	CASIRGGAGTEAFF
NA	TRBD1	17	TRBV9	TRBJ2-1	TGTGCCAGCAGCGTCTCGTCGGGACAGGGGCCCTACAATGAGCAGTTCTTC	CASSVSSGQGPYNEQFF
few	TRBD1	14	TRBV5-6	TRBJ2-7	TGTGCCAGCAGCCTAGGGACAGGGACCTACGAGCAGTACTTC	CASSLGTGTYEQYF
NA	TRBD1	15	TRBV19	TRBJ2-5	TGTGCCAGTAGTATACCGGGACAGGGGACCGTGGGCCAGTACTTC	CASSIPGQGTVGQYF
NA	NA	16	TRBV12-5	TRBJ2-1	TGTGCTAGTGGTTTCATAGCGACCTACTCCTACAATGAGCAGTTCTTC	CASGFIATYSYNEQFF
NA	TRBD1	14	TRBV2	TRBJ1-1	TGTGCCAGCAGGGAACAGGGGGCGGACACTGAAGCTTTCTTT	CASREQGADTEAFF
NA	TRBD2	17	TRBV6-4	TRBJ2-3	TGTGCCAGCAAACTAGCGGGGGGTTTCTCTTTCACAGATACGCAGTATTTT	CASKLAGGFSFTDTQYF
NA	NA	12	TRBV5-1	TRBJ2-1	TGCGCCAGCAGCTTGGAGTCCAGGGTTGTGGTCTTC	CASSLESRVVVF
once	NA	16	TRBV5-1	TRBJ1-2	TGCGCCAGCAGCTTGACCCCAGGAACTCTTAACTATGGCTACACCTTC	CASSLTPGTLNYGYTF
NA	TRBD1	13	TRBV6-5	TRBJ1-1	TGTGCCAGCCTTCCAGGGGGTGACACTGAAGCTTTCTTT	CASLPGGDTEAFF
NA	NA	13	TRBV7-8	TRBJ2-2	TGTGCCAGCAGCCTCGGAGGGGCCGGGGAGCTGTTTTTT	CASSLGGAGELFF
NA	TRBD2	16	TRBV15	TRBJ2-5	TGTGCCACCAGCAGGGGTACTAGCGGGGGACAAGAGACCCAGTACTTC	CATSRGTSGGQETQYF
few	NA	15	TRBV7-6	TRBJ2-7	TGTGCCAGCAGCCCAACCCAGCGGGCGGCCTACGAGCAGTACTTC	CASSPTQRAAYEQYF
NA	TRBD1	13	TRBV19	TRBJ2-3	TGTGCCAGTAGTGGGAACAGGGGAGATACGCAGTATTTT	CASSGNRGDTQYF
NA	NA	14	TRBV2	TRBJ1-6	TGTGCCAGCAGCCAGGGTGTACATAATTCACCCCTCCACTTT	CASSQGVHNSPLHF
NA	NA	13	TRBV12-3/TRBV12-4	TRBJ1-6	TGTGCCAGCAGTTTGGGAGAGAAATCACCCCTCCACTTT	CASSLGEKSPLHF
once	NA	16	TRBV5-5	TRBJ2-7	TGTGCCAGCAGCTTGGCGGGGGGCAGGGGCCCCTACGAGCAGTACTTC	CASSLAGGRGPYEQYF
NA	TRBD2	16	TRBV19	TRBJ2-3	TGTGCCAGTAGCCAATTCGGGTCTAGCGGGAGAGATACGCAGTATTTT	CASSQFGSSGRDTQYF
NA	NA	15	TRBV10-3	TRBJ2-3	TGTGCCATTACAATGGGACTTGCTAGCACAGATACGCAGTATTTT	CAITMGLASTDTQYF
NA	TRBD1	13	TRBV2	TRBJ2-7	TGTGCCAGCAGACCCGACAGGGACCACGAGCAGTACTTC	CASRPDRDHEQYF
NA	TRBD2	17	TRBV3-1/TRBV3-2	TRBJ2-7	TGTGCCAGCAGCCTCCCCCCAGGCCCTAGCGGACTTTACGAGCAGTACTTC	CASSLPPGPSGLYEQYF
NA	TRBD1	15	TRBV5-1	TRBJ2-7	TGCGCCAGCAGCCCCGGGACAGGGGGTTTCTACGAGCAGTACTTC	CASSPGTGGFYEQYF
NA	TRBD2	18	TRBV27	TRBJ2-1	TGTGCCAGCAGCATCCCCCAGCCAAGACTAGCGGGACGCAATGAGCAGTTCTTC	CASSIPQPRLAGRNEQFF
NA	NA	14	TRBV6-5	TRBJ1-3	TGTGCCAGCAGGGCACAGGGTACTGGAAACACCATATATTTT	CASRAQGTGNTIYF
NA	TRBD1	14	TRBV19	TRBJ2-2	TGTGCCAGTAGTCAACAGGGGGCGGCCGGGGAGCTGTTTTTT	CASSQQGAAGELFF